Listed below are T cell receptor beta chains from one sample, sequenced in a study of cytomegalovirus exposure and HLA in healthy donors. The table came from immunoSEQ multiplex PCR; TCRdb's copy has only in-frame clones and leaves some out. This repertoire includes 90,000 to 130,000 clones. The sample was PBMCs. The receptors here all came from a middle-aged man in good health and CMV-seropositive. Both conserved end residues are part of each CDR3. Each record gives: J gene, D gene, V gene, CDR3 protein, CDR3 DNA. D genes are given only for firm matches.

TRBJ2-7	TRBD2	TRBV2	CASSEVAGESYEQYF	TGTGCCAGCAGTGAAGTAGCGGGAGAATCTTACGAGCAGTACTTC
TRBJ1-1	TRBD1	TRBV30	CAWSANRGYDEVFF	TGTGCCTGGAGCGCGAACAGGGGGTATGATGAAGTTTTCTTT
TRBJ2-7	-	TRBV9	CASSVDGGDEQYF	TGTGCCAGCAGCGTAGATGGAGGGGACGAGCAGTACTTC
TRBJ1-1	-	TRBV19	CASRFQSGTLNTEAFF	TGTGCCAGTAGGTTCCAAAGCGGGACGCTGAACACTGAAGCTTTCTTT
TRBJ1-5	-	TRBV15	CATGQTNQPQHF	TGTGCCACCGGGCAGACCAATCAGCCCCAGCATTTT
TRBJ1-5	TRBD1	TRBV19	CASSIRGGDQPQHF	TGTGCCAGTAGTATAAGAGGGGGCGATCAGCCCCAGCATTTT
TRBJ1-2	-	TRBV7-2	CASSPRSVIVGDYGYTF	TGTGCCAGCAGCCCCCGGAGCGTAATTGTGGGAGACTATGGCTACACCTTC
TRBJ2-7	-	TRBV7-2	CASSSRNRIEQYF	TGTGCCAGCAGCTCGCGGAACCGTATCGAGCAGTACTTC
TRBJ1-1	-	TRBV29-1	CSAGRDSGGTEAFF	TGCAGCGCCGGTCGGGACTCCGGGGGCACTGAAGCTTTCTTT
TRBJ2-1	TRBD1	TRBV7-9	CASSAGQGAYNEQFF	TGTGCCAGCAGCGCGGGACAGGGGGCCTACAATGAGCAGTTCTTC
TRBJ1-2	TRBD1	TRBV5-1	CASSLGTQGGVYGYTF	TGCGCCAGCAGCTTGGGGACCCAGGGGGGCGTCTATGGCTACACCTTC
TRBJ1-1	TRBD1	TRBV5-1	CASSLRQGGEAFF	TGCGCCAGCAGCTTAAGACAGGGCGGTGAAGCTTTCTTT
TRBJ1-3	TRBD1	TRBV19	CASSPTGTSGNTIYF	TGTGCCAGTAGCCCGACAGGGACCTCTGGAAACACCATATATTTT
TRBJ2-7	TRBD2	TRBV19	CASSILLAGEQYF	TGTGCCAGTAGTATCTTACTAGCGGGAGAGCAGTACTTC
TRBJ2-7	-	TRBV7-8	CASSLDRVSLF	TGTGCCAGCAGCTTAGATCGGGTATCCCTTTTC
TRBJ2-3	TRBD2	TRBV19	CASRTSGTTDTQYF	TGTGCCAGCAGGACTAGCGGGACTACAGATACGCAGTATTTT